This record covers a single T cell receptor (beta chain). Its antigen is still unknown. The CDR3 runs to 12 residues. The repertoire was sequenced with immunoSEQ multiplex PCR; TCRdb's copy has only in-frame clones and lacks some. The sample has roughly 56,000 clones, 85% to 90% seen once. This record belongs to a study of cytomegalovirus exposure and HLA in healthy donors. The wider study: The same platform was used for the 130 or so validation repertoires as for the 666 first-cohort repertoires, as reported in a later analysis. The study, taken as a whole, reports: Later, an analysis found that TCR clusters from the first cohort tended to co-occur in the roughly 110 validation repertoires. 150 to 200 TCR beta chains were listed as cytomegalovirus-associated.

This rearrangement joins TRBV21-1 to TRBJ1-2. TRBV21-1 is a pseudogene locus. This receptor was obtained from a woman between 18 and 29 years old in good health and CMV-seronegative. Sample: PBMCs. The CDR3 DNA reads as TGTGCCAGCAGCAACGGGGTCTATGGCTACACCTTC. Translated, it gives CASSNGVYGYTF.